The 14 T cell receptor beta chains below all came from one sample that was sequenced in a study of tumor-infiltrating lymphocytes in oesophageal squamous cell carcinoma. TCRdb independently ran MiXCR on the PCR reads; one entry per CDR3 protein. The sample includes 12,000 or so distinct CDR3 sequences, about 57% of them seen just once. Sequenced material: esophageal tumor tissue. Source of these receptors: a female donor with esophageal squamous cell carcinoma.

The rearrangement uses TRBV7-9 and TRBJ2-4, with 12 bases aligning to TRBD2. The DNA end favors TRBJ2-7, so the J call may be wrong. CDR1 and CDR2 (germline): SEHNR, FQNEAQ (reference sequence). The CDR3 extends over 15 amino acids. CDR3 sequence: CASSLAGTSGYEQYF. The CDR3 DNA follows: TGTGCCAGCAGCTTAGCTGGGACTAGCGGGTACGAGCAGTACTTC.

CDR3 DNA: TGTGCCAGCAGCTTAACGGGACACTCGCAAGAGACCCAGTACTTC. Its protein product is CASSLTGHSQETQYF. V and J are TRBV7-3 and TRBJ2-5; possibly TRBD1 for D (6 bases). Germline V gene data show CDR1 as SGHTA and CDR2 as FQGTGA. The CDR3 loop spans 15 amino acids. Trimming left V 0 bases short and J 2 bases short, with 10 bases between. Complete variable domain (other parts from reference TRBV7-3 and TRBJ2-5): GAGVSQTPSNKVTEKGKYVELRCDPISGHTALYWYRQSLGQGPEFLIYFQGTGAADDSGLPNDRFFAVRPEGSVSTLKIQRTERGDSAVYLCASSLTGHSQETQYFGPGTRLLVL.

V gene TRBV7-2 combines with J gene TRBJ2-1; 8 bases fit TRBD2. J was trimmed by 0 bases and V by 4 bases; bases with no gene match: 5. The CDR3 consists of 16 residues. The germline V gene has CDR1 SGHTA and CDR2 FQGNSA. CDR3 nucleotides: TGTGCCAGCAGCTCACGCCGGGGGGGCTCCTACAATGAGCAGTTCTTC. Residues: CASSSRRGGSYNEQFF.

On this clonotype itself: One end of the junction is discordant with germline, which a read error may explain. The chain recombines TRBV11-2 with TRBJ2-1, with a possible D match to TRBD1 (5 bases). The CDR3 covers 14 residues. Germline V CDR1 and CDR2: SGHAT, FQNNGV. The CDR3 DNA follows: TGTGCCAGCAGCTTAGGTGGGGCCGGCTCACCCCTCCACTTC. This gives the protein CASSLGGAGSPLHF.

The chain combines TRBV11-2 with TRBJ2-1, with 8 bases matching TRBD1. The CDR3 totals 17 residues. The trim removed 5 bases at V and 0 bases at J, leaving 9 bases unmatched. Per germline, CDR1 SGHAT and CDR2 FQNNGV. CDR3 DNA sequence: TGTGCCAGCAGCCTGTCAGGGGGCATGAGCTCCTACAATGAGCAGTTCTTC. It translates to CASSLSGGMSSYNEQFF.

This clonotype was observed a single time. The conserved phenylalanine or tryptophan is not found at the CDR3 terminus, so this likely reflects a read error. Because the CDR3's place on the DNA is in doubt, the DNA is left out and the CDR3 is given as listed by TCRdb. The rearrangement uses TRBV7-2 and TRBJ2-3; TRBD1, the table's D call, was not compared with the DNA. The CDR3 length is 16 residues, termini included. Germline CDR1 reads SGHTA; CDR2 reads FQGNSA. CDR3 protein: CASSSDRGPYGYTFGS.

V and J are TRBV7-2 and TRBJ2-7, with a possible D match to TRBD2 (6 bases). TRBJ2-1 explains the end of the DNA better; the J call may be wrong. Germline V gene sequence: CDR1 SGHTA, CDR2 FQGNSA. The CDR3 consists of 13 residues. CDR3 residues: CASSLRLGGEQFF. DNA for the CDR3: TGTGCCAGCAGCCTCCGTTTGGGGGGTGAGCAGTTCTTC.

This clonotype was seen many times. V gene TRBV7-3 combines with J gene TRBJ2-3; 9 bases match TRBD2. Germline CDR1 and CDR2: SGHTA and FQGTGA. The CDR3 spans 14 residues. V lost 5 bases to trimming and J lost 4 bases; unmatched junction nucleotides: 4. CDR3 bases: TGTGCCAGCAGCGGTAGCGGGAGTGCAGATACGCAGTATTTT. It specifies CASSGSGSADTQYF.

This clonotype was seen more than once but under ten times. The chain carries TRBV9 and TRBJ2-5, with D unclear. The DNA matches TRBJ2-1 better at its end, which makes the J call doubtful. Germline CDR1 is SGDLS and CDR2 is YYNGEE. There are 12 residues in the CDR3. As DNA, the CDR3 is TGTGCCAGCAGCCCGCGACTCAATGAGCAGTTCTTC. Translating it yields CASSPRLNEQFF.

V is TRBV10-3 and J is TRBJ1-2; 9 positions match TRBD1. V shed 8 bases, J shed 0 bases, and the junction held 7 bases outside the gene matches. The CDR3 runs to 15 residues. CDR1 ENHRY and CDR2 SYGVKD come from the germline V gene. The CDR3 region is CAILSGTGPNYGYTF. The CDR3 DNA reads as TGTGCCATCCTTTCCGGGACAGGGCCTAACTATGGCTACACCTTC.

The sample holds a few counts of this clonotype. The V gene is TRBV6-2 or TRBV6-3, the J gene TRBJ2-1; TRBD1 aligns across 9 bases. The CDR3 contains 17 residues. The V segment lost 3 bases and the J segment 7 bases; nucleotides outside the gene matches: 13. The germline gives CDR1 MNHEY, CDR2 SVGEGT. CDR3 sequence: CASSYNRDRVPLNEQFF. The CDR3, as DNA: TGTGCCAGCAGTTATAACCGGGACAGGGTTCCTCTGAATGAGCAGTTCTTC.

This CDR3 is CASSSSLEQFF. The DNA of the CDR3 is TGTGCCAGCAGCTCCTCCCTTGAGCAGTTCTTC. The V gene is TRBV11-2, the J gene TRBJ2-1; D uncertain. The CDR3 totals 11 residues. Looked up from germline, CDR1 is SGHAT and CDR2 is FQNNGV. Trimming took 4 bases from V and 9 from J, leaving 7 bases between them. The entire variable domain, with the rest obtained from reference TRBV11-2 and TRBJ2-1, is as follows: EAGVAQSPRYKIIEKRQSVAFWCNPISGHATLYWYQQILGQGPKLLIQFQNNGVVDDSQLPKDRFSAERLKGVDSTLKIQPAKLEDSAVYLCASSSSLEQFFGPGTRLTVL.

The chain links TRBV7-8 to TRBJ2-7, with D possibly matching TRBD1 (5 bases). TRBJ2-1 explains the end of the DNA better; the J call may be wrong. This CDR3 is 15 amino acids long. Germline values: CDR1 SGHVS, CDR2 FQNEAQ. For the CDR3, the DNA is TGTGCCAGCAGCTTAATGGGGCCGTCCTACAATGAGCAGTTCTTC. This translates into CASSLMGPSYNEQFF.

This clonotype was seen only a few times. The V and J genes are TRBV6-1 and TRBJ2-2; D might be TRBD1 (6 bases). V dropped 6 bases and J dropped 5 bases, with 7 bases sitting between them. The CDR3 runs to 12 residues. Looked up from germline, CDR1 is MNHNS and CDR2 is SASEGT. Here the CDR3 DNA reads TGTGCCAGCAGAACAGGGACCGGGGAGCTGTTTTTT. Residues: CASRTGTGELFF.